The 17 T cell receptor beta chains presented below share a single source sample, sequenced in a study of shared clonotypes between healthy human individuals. Measured with immunoSEQ multiplex PCR; TCRdb has only the in-frame clones, and not every one. The table records roughly 1 million clones, approximately 78% of them present only once. Source material: memory CD4+ T cells from PBMCs. Described subset: CD45RA-negative fraction. Receptor source: a man aged 18 to 30 in good health. Some clones in this sample may be carry-over from other donors' samples.

The chain uses TRBV7-2 and TRBJ2-3; 9 bases fit TRBD2. Germline loops: CDR1 SGHTA, CDR2 FQGNSA. The CDR3 covers 19 residues. V shed 4 bases and J 1 base; nucleotides not matched to a gene: 15. CDR3 bases: TGTGCCAGCAGCTCCCGCCCTGCGGCGGGAGGGAGAGGCACAGATACGCAGTATTTT. It encodes CASSSRPAAGGRGTDTQYF.

The V gene is TRBV7-2, the J gene TRBJ2-5; D is perhaps TRBD1 (5 bases). The CDR3 length is 13 residues. V lost 1 base and J 9 bases, leaving 12 bases between the germline ends. Looked up from germline, CDR1 is SGHTA and CDR2 is FQGNSA. CDR3 nucleotides: TGTGCCAGCAGCTTAGTACCCAGGGTTCCCCAGTACTTC. It codes for CASSLVPRVPQYF.

The V and J genes are TRBV28 and TRBJ2-7, with a weak D call TRBD1 (5 bases). V shed 7 bases and J shed 1 base, with 17 bases lying between them. CDR1 and CDR2 (germline): MDHEN, SYDVKM. The CDR3 is made up of 15 amino acids. This CDR3 reads CASKKAGSRSYEQYF. In DNA, the CDR3 is TGTGCCAGCAAAAAAGCAGGGTCACGGTCCTACGAGCAGTACTTC.

The chain recombines TRBV7-2 with TRBJ2-3; D uncertain. The V end lost 1 base, the J end lost 8 bases, and 10 bases lay between the germline ends. From germline, CDR1 is SGHTA and CDR2 FQGNSA. The CDR3 is 13 residues long. The CDR3 DNA is TGTGCCAGCAGCTTAGGTGGGGTTGCTACGCAGTATTTT. It codes for CASSLGGVATQYF.

This chain uses TRBV7-3 with TRBJ2-1, with D perhaps matching TRBD2 (5 bases). This CDR3 comprises 14 residues. Per germline, CDR1 SGHTA and CDR2 FQGTGA. The ends were cut back, 5 bases at V and 5 bases at J, with 13 bases in the middle. CDR3 in DNA: TGTGCCAGCAGCCCTGAGGACTCTGACAATGAGCAGTTCTTC. This translates into CASSPEDSDNEQFF.

This chain joins TRBV10-1 and TRBJ2-7; D gene unclear. Germline V lookup: CDR1 WNHNN, CDR2 SYGVQD (reference sequence). The CDR3 is 15 residues long. The V gene lost 2 bases and the J gene lost 1 base, with 12 bases spanning the gap. CDR3 amino acids: CASSEVIRISYEQYF. CDR3 coding DNA: TGCGCCAGCAGTGAGGTGATCCGAATTTCCTACGAGCAGTACTTC.

V gene TRBV30 combines with J gene TRBJ2-3; D is tentatively TRBD1 or TRBD2 (5 bases each). V lost 0 bases to trimming and J lost 6 bases, with 13 bases between them. The germline gives CDR1 GTSNPN, CDR2 SVGIG (reference sequence). CDR3 length: 14 amino acids. CDR3 region: CAWSVGVEGDTQYF. The CDR3 nucleotides are TGTGCCTGGAGTGTAGGGGTAGAGGGGGATACGCAGTATTTT.

The gene calls are TRBV7-2 and TRBJ1-5; D gene ambiguous. V dropped 6 bases and J dropped 8 bases, with 11 bases sitting between them. The germline V gene encodes CDR1 SGHTA and CDR2 FQGNSA. This CDR3 region has 12 residues. CDR3 DNA: TGTGCCAGCAGTCGGACCGGGAAGCCCCAGCATTTT. Residues: CASSRTGKPQHF.

This chain connects TRBV7-2 to TRBJ2-1, with TRBD1 identical over 10 bases. Germline lookup yields CDR1 SGHTA and CDR2 FQGNSA. Trimming removed 5 bases from V and 3 bases from J; junction bases left unmatched: 4. There are 15 residues in the CDR3. This CDR3 reads CASSRGTGDYNEQFF. CDR3 bases: TGTGCCAGCAGCCGCGGGACAGGGGACTACAATGAGCAGTTCTTC.

The chain uses TRBV7-2 and TRBJ2-1, with a tentative D call TRBD1 (6 bases). The germline gives CDR1 SGHTA, CDR2 FQGNSA. With 5 bases removed from V and 4 bases from J, the gap between germline ends came to 12 bases. The CDR3 covers 14 residues. CDR3 sequence (DNA): TGTGCCAGCAGCGAACAGGGTGGTTACAATGAGCAGTTCTTC. Translation: CASSEQGGYNEQFF.

This clone has a single count. V is TRBV5-1 and J is TRBJ2-5, with 9 bases aligning to TRBD1. The CDR3 spans 15 residues. Germline CDR1 is SGHRS and CDR2 is YFSETQ. With V trimmed by 4 bases and J by 4 bases, 8 bases remained unmatched. The CDR3 DNA sequence: TGCGCCAGCAGCGAATCCGGGACAGGGTCAGAGACCCAGTACTTC. Protein sequence: CASSESGTGSETQYF. The full variable domain, in which reference TRBV5-1 and TRBJ2-5 provide the parts outside the CDR3, is KAGVTQTPRYLIKTRGQQVTLSCSPISGHRSVSWYQQTPGQGLQFLFEYFSETQRNKGNFPGRFSGRQFSNSRSEMNVSTLELGDSALYLCASSESGTGSETQYFGPGTRLLVL.

This clone was observed a few times. V and J are TRBV7-9 and TRBJ1-5, with unresolved D. Trimming pared 5 bases from V and 5 bases from J, leaving 10 bases between. The germline V gene encodes CDR1 SEHNR and CDR2 FQNEAQ (reference sequence). The CDR3 is made up of 13 amino acids. CDR3: CASSPEAYQPQHF. The CDR3 region has the DNA TGTGCCAGCAGCCCCGAGGCCTATCAGCCCCAGCATTTT. The full variable domain, with the rest looked up from reference TRBV7-9 and TRBJ1-5, is DTGVSQNPRHKITKRGQNVTFRCDPISEHNRLYWYRQTLGQGPEFLTYFQNEAQLEKSRLLSDRFSAERPKGSFSTLEIQRTEQGDSAMYLCASSPEAYQPQHFGDGTRLSIL.

The J gene is TRBJ1-1, the V gene TRBV28, with a tentative D call TRBD1 (5 bases). This CDR3 spans 14 amino acids. The germline gives CDR1 MDHEN, CDR2 SYDVKM. With 1 base removed from V and 4 bases from J, the gap between germline ends came to 10 bases. The CDR3 spells CASSLYSGPTEAFF. The CDR3 region has the DNA TGTGCCAGCAGTTTATATTCGGGGCCCACTGAAGCTTTCTTT.

The chain recombines TRBV28 with TRBJ2-1; TRBD2 aligns across 13 bases. CDR3 size: 15 residues. Germline values: CDR1 MDHEN, CDR2 SYDVKM. V was pared by 6 bases and J by 7 bases, with 6 bases of the junction left unmatched. CDR3 sequence (DNA): TGTGCCAGCAGCCCGCGGACTAGCGGGAGTAATGAGCAGTTCTTC. The encoded protein is CASSPRTSGSNEQFF. Full variable domain (rest looked up from reference TRBV28 and TRBJ2-1): DVKVTQSSRYLVKRTGEKVFLECVQDMDHENMFWYRQDPGLGLRLIYFSYDVKMKEKGDIPEGYSVSREKKERFSLILESASTNQTSMYLCASSPRTSGSNEQFFGPGTRLTVL.

This clone was counted between two and nine times. V is TRBV5-1 and J is TRBJ1-1; the D gene is possibly TRBD1 (6 bases). V was pared by 1 base and J by 6 bases, with 10 bases between. CDR1 and CDR2 from the germline V gene are SGHRS and YFSETQ. CDR3 length equals 13 residues. The CDR3 spells CASSLQGFPEAFF. The CDR3 nucleotides read TGCGCCAGCAGCTTGCAGGGGTTTCCTGAAGCTTTCTTT. The full variable domain, with the rest looked up from reference TRBV5-1 and TRBJ1-1, is KAGVTQTPRYLIKTRGQQVTLSCSPISGHRSVSWYQQTPGQGLQFLFEYFSETQRNKGNFPGRFSGRQFSNSRSEMNVSTLELGDSALYLCASSLQGFPEAFFGQGTRLTVV.

The genes are TRBV27 and TRBJ1-2, with 11 bases that match TRBD1. In germline, CDR1 is MNHEY, CDR2 SMNVEV (reference sequence). V shed 6 bases and J 4 bases; nucleotides not matched to a gene: 4. CDR3 size: 14 residues. CDR3 in DNA: TGTGCCAGCAGAGGGACAGGGGGGATCTATGGCTACACCTTC. Amino acids: CASRGTGGIYGYTF.

This clone was observed a handful of times. V and J are TRBV5-1 and TRBJ1-5; D call uncertain. The CDR3 runs 16 residues. Germline V gene lookup returns CDR1 SGHRS and CDR2 YFSETQ. The ends were cut back, 0 bases at V and 4 bases at J, with 14 bases in the middle. The CDR3 DNA follows: TGCGCCAGCAGCTTGGGACACGGGGATGGGAATCAGCCCCAGCATTTT. Amino acid sequence: CASSLGHGDGNQPQHF.